The present T cell receptor beta chain was sequenced within a study of T cells in Graves' hyperthyroidism and ophthalmopathy. Study results and limitations: Most clonotypes expanded in thyroid above 0.001 were likewise present in blood.

The CDR3 regions of TCR beta were amplified from RNA transcripts. HTBI primers were the set used in a first-round RT-PCR of the TCR CDR3. One entry per CDR3 protein results from TCRdb running MiXCR on the multiplex PCR reads. This sample has approximately 410,000 distinct CDR3 sequences, with over 12% found just once. A patient was excluded if there was uncontrolled infection, other autoimmune disease, pregnancy or lactation. The table lists this clonotype with many counts. The antigen remains undetermined. V lost 0 bases and J lost 0, with 6 bases in between. The length of the CDR3 is 13 residues. Per the germline V gene, CDR1 is DFQATT and CDR2 is SNEGSKA (reference sequence).

The chain links TRBV20-1 to TRBJ2-7; D is unclear. This receptor was taken from a man between 18 and 35 years old with Graves' ophthalmopathy. The sequencing sample was made of blood. As DNA, the CDR3 is TGCAGTGCTAGAGAAACAGTCTCCTACGAGCAGTACTTC. Translating gives CSARETVSYEQYF.